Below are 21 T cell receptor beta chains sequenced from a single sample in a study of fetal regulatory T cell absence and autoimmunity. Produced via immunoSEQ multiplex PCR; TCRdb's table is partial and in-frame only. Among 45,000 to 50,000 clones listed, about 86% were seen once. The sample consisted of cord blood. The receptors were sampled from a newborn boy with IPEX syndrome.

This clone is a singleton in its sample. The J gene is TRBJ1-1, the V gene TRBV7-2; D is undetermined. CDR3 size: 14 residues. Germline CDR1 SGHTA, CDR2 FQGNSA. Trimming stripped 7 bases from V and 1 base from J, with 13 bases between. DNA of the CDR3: TGTGCCAGCAACCAAGCCGGGCCGAACACTGAAGCTTTCTTT. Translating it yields CASNQAGPNTEAFF. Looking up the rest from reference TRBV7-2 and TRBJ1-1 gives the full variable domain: GAGVSQSPSNKVTEKGKDVELRCDPISGHTALYWYRQSLGQGLEFLIYFQGNSAPDKSGLPSDRFSAERTGGSVSTLTIQRTQQEDSAVYLCASNQAGPNTEAFFGQGTRLTVV.

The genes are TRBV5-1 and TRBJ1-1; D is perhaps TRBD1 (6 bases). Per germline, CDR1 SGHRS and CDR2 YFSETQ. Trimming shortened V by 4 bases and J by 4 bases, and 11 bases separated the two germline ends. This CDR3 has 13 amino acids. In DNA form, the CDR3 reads TGCGCCAGCAGCGTACAGGGTTCCACTGAAGCTTTCTTT. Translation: CASSVQGSTEAFF. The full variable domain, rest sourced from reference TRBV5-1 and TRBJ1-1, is KAGVTQTPRYLIKTRGQQVTLSCSPISGHRSVSWYQQTPGQGLQFLFEYFSETQRNKGNFPGRFSGRQFSNSRSEMNVSTLELGDSALYLCASSVQGSTEAFFGQGTRLTVV.

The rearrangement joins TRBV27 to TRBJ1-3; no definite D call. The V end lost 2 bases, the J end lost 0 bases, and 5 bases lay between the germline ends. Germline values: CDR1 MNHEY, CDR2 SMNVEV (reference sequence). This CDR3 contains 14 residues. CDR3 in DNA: TGTGCCAGCAGTTTAGACAACTCTGGAAACACCATATATTTT. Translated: CASSLDNSGNTIYF.

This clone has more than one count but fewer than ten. The CDR3 DNA follows: TGTGCCAGCAGCTTACGGCTGGGCTACGAGCAGTACTTC. Amino acids: CASSLRLGYEQYF. The genes are TRBV11-2 and TRBJ2-7, with D unclear. V shed 2 bases and J shed 3 bases, with 8 bases lying between them. CDR1 and CDR2 (germline): SGHAT, FQNNGV. The length of the CDR3 is 13 residues.

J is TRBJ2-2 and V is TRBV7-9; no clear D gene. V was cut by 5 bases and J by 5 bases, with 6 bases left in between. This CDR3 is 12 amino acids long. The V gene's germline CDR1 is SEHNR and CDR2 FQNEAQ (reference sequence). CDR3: CASSPTTGELFF. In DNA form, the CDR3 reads TGTGCCAGCAGCCCAACGACCGGGGAGCTGTTTTTT.

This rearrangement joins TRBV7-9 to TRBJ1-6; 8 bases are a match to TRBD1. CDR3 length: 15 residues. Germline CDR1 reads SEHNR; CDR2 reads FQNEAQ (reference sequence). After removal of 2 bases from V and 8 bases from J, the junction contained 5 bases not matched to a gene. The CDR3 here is CASSLMGQVDSPLHF. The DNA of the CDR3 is TGTGCCAGCAGCTTAATGGGACAGGTCGATTCACCCCTCCACTTT.

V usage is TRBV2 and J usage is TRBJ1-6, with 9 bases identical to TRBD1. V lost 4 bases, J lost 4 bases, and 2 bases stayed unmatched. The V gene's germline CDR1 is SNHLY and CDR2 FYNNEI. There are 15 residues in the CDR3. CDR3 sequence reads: CASSVGQGYNSPLHF. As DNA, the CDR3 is TGTGCCAGCAGTGTCGGACAGGGGTATAATTCACCCCTCCACTTT.

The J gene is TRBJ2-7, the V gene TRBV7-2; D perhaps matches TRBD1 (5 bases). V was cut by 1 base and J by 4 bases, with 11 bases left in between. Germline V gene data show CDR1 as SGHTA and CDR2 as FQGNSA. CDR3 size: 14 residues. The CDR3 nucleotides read TGTGCCAGCAGCTTAGATGGCAGGGCATACGAGCAGTACTTC. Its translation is CASSLDGRAYEQYF.

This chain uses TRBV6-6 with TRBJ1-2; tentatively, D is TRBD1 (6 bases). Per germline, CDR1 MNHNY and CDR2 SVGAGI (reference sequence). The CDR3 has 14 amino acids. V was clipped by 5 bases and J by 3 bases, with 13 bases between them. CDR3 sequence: CASSKTDRHYGYTF. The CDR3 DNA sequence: TGTGCCAGCAGTAAGACAGACAGGCACTATGGCTACACCTTC.

The CDR3 DNA reads TGTGCCAGCAGCTTAGTAGGCAATCAGCCCCAGCATTTT. This gives the protein CASSLVGNQPQHF. V and J are TRBV7-2 and TRBJ1-5; D not resolved. The CDR3 has 13 amino acids. Germline V lookup: CDR1 SGHTA, CDR2 FQGNSA. Trimming took 1 base from V and 2 from J, leaving 3 bases between them.

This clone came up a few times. The CDR3 spells CASSQGSSYEQYF. DNA for the CDR3: TGTGCCAGCTCACAGGGAAGCTCCTACGAGCAGTACTTC. The rearrangement uses TRBV9 and TRBJ2-7; perhaps TRBD1 as D (6 bases). Germline V gene data show CDR1 as SGDLS and CDR2 as YYNGEE. This CDR3 contains 13 residues. V was cut by 7 bases and J by 0 bases, with 11 bases left in between. Complete variable domain (other parts from reference TRBV9 and TRBJ2-7): DSGVTQTPKHLITATGQRVTLRCSPRSGDLSVYWYQQSLDQGLQFLIQYYNGEERAKGNILERFSAQQFPDLHSELNLSSLELGDSALYFCASSQGSSYEQYFGPGTRLTVT.

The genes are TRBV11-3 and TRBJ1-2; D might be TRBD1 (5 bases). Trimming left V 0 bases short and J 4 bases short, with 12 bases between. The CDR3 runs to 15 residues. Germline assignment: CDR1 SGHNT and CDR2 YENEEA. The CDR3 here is CASSLETGGRYGYTF. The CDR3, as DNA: TGTGCCAGCAGCTTAGAAACAGGAGGCCGCTATGGCTACACCTTC.

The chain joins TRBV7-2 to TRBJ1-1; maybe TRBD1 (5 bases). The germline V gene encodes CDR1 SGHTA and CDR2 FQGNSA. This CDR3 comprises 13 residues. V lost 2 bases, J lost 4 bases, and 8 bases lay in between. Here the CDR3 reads CASSLSGGTEAFF. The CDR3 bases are TGTGCCAGCAGCTTATCCGGGGGCACTGAAGCTTTCTTT.

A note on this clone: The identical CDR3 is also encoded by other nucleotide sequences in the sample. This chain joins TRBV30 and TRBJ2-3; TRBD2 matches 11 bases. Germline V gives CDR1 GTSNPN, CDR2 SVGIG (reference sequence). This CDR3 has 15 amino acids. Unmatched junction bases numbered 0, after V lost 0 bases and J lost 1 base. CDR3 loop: CAWSVLAGGTDTQYF. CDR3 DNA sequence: TGTGCCTGGAGTGTACTAGCGGGGGGCACAGATACGCAGTATTTT.

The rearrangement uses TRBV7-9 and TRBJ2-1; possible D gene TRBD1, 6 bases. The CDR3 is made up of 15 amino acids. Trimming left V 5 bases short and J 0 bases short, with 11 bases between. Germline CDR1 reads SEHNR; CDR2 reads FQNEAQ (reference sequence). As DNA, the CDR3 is TGTGCCAGCAGCAACGGACAGACCTCCTACAATGAGCAGTTCTTC. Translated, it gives CASSNGQTSYNEQFF. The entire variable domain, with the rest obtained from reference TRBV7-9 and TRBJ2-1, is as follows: DTGVSQNPRHKITKRGQNVTFRCDPISEHNRLYWYRQTLGQGPEFLTYFQNEAQLEKSRLLSDRFSAERPKGSFSTLEIQRTEQGDSAMYLCASSNGQTSYNEQFFGPGTRLTVL.

CDR3 loop: CASSATWGNTIYF. Here the CDR3 DNA reads TGTGCCAGCAGCGCCACCTGGGGAAACACCATATATTTT. The J gene is TRBJ1-3, the V gene TRBV9; no definite D call. CDR3 length: 13 amino acids. V was trimmed by 3 bases and J by 4 bases, leaving 8 bases between them. Germline values: CDR1 SGDLS, CDR2 YYNGEE.

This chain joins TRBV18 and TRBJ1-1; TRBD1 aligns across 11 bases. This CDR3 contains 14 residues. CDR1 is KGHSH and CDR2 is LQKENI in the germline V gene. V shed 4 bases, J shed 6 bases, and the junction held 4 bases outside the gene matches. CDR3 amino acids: CASSLPGQGAEAFF. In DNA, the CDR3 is TGTGCCAGCTCACTCCCGGGACAGGGGGCTGAAGCTTTCTTT.

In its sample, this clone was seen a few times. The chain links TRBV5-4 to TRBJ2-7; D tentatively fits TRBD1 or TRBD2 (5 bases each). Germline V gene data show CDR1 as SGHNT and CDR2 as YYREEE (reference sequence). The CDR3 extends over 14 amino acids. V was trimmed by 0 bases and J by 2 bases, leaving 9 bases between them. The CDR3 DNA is TGTGCCAGCAGCTTGGCCGGGGCCCCCTACGAGCAGTACTTC. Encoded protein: CASSLAGAPYEQYF. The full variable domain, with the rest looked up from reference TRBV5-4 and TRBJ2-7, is ETGVTQSPTHLIKTRGQQVTLRCSSQSGHNTVSWYQQALGQGPQFIFQYYREEENGRGNFPPRFSGLQFPNYSSELNVNALELDDSALYLCASSLAGAPYEQYFGPGTRLTVT.

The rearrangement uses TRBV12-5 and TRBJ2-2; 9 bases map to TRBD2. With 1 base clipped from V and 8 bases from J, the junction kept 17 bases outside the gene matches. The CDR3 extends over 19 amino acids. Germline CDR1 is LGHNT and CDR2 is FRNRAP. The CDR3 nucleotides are TGTGCTAGTGGTTTGGGCCTGGCGGGGGGGCTAGATTTTTCAGGGGAGCTGTTTTTT. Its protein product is CASGLGLAGGLDFSGELFF.

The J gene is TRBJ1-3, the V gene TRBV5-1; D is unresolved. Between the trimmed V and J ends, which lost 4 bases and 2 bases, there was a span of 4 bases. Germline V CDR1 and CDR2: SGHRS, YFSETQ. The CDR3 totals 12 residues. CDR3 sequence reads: CASSGTGNTIYF. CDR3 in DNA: TGCGCCAGCAGCGGAACTGGAAACACCATATATTTT.

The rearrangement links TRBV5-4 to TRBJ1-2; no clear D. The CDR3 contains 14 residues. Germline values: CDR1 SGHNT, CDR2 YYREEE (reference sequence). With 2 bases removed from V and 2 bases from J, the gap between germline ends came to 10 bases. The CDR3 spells CASSFRIPNYGYTF. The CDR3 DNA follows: TGTGCCAGCAGCTTTAGGATTCCCAACTATGGCTACACCTTC.